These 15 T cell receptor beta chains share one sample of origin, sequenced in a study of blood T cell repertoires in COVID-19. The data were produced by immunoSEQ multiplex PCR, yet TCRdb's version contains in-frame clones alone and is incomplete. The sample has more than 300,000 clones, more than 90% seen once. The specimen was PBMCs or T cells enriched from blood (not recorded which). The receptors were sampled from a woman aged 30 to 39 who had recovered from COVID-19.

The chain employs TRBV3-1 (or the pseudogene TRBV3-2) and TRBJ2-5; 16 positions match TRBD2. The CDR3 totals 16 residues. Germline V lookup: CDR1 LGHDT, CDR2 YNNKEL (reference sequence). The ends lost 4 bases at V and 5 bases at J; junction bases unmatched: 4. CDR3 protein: CASSLGLAGGVETQYF. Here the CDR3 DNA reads TGTGCCAGCAGCCTGGGACTAGCGGGAGGGGTGGAGACCCAGTACTTC.

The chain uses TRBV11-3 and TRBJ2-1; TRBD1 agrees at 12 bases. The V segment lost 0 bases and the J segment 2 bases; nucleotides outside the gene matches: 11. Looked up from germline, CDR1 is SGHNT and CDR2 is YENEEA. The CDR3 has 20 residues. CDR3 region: CASSLDPGTGGTATYNEQFF. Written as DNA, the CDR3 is TGTGCCAGCAGCTTAGATCCCGGGACAGGGGGCACTGCCACCTACAATGAGCAGTTCTTC.

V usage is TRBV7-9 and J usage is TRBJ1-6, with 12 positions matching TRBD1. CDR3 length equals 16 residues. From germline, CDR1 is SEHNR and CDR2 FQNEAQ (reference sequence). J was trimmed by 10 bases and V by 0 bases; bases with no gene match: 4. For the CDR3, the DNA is TGTGCCAGCAGCTTAGCGCCGGGACAGGGGGCGTCACCCCTCCACTTT. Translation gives CASSLAPGQGASPLHF.

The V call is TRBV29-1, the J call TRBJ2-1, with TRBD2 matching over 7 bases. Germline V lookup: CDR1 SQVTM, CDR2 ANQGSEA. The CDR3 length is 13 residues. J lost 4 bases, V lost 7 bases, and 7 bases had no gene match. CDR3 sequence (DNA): TGCAGCGCGGGGGGAGACACATACAATGAGCAGTTCTTC. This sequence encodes CSAGGDTYNEQFF.

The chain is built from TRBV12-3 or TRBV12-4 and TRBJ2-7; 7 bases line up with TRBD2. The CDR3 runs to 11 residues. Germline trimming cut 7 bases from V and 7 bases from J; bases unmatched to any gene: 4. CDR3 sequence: CASTPGGEQYF. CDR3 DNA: TGTGCCAGCACCCCCGGGGGGGAGCAGTACTTC.

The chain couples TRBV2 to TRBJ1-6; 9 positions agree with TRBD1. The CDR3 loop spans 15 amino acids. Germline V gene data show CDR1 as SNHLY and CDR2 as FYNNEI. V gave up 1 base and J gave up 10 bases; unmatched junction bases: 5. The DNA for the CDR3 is TGTGCCAGCAGTGAAGGGGGACAGGGTCAGTCACCCCTCCACTTT. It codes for CASSEGGQGQSPLHF.

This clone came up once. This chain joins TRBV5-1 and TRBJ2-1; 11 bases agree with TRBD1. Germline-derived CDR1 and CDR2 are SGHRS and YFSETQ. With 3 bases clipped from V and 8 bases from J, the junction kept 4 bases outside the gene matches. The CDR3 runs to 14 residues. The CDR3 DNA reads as TGCGCCAGCAGCTGGACAGGGGGCGCGGATGAGCAGTTCTTC. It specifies CASSWTGGADEQFF.

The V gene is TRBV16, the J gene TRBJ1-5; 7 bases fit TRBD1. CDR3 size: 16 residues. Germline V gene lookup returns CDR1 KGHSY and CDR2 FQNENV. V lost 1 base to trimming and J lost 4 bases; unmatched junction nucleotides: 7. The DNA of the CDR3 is TGTGCCAGCAGCCAATACAGACAGGGAGCGAATCAGCCCCAGCATTTT. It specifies CASSQYRQGANQPQHF.

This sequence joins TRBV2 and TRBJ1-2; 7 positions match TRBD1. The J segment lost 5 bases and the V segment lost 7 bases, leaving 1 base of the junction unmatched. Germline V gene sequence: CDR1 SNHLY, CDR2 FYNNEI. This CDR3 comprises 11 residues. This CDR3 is CASTTGYGYTF. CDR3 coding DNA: TGTGCCAGCACGACAGGGTATGGCTACACCTTC.

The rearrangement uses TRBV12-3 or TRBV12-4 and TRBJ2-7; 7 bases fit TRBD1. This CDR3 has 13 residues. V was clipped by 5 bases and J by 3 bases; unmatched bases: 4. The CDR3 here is CASSRDRDYEQYF. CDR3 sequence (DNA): TGTGCCAGCAGTCGAGACAGGGACTACGAGCAGTACTTC.

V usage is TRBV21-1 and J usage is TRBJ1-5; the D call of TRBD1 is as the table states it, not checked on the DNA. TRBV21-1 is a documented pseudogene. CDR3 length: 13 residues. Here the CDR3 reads CASRHRGKWPQHF. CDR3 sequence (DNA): TGTGCCAGCAGACACAGGGGTAAGTGGCCCCAGCATTTT.

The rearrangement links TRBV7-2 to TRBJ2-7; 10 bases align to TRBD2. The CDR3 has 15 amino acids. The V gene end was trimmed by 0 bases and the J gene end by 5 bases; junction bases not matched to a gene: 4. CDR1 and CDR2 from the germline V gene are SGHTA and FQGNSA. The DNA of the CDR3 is TGTGCCAGCAGCTTAGCACTAGCGGGACCCAACGAGCAGTACTTC. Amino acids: CASSLALAGPNEQYF.

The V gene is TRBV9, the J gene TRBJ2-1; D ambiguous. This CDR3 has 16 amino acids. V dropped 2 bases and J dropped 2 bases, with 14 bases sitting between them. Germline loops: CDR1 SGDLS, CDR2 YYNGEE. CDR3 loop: CASSVPRTVTYNEQFF. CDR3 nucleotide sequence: TGTGCCAGCAGCGTCCCCAGAACAGTTACCTACAATGAGCAGTTCTTC.

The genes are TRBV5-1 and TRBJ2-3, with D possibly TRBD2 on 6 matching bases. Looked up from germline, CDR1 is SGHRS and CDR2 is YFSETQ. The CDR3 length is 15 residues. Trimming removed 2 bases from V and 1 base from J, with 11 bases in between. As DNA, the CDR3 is TGCGCCAGCAGCTTTCTTGCGGGGCGCACAGATACGCAGTATTTT. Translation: CASSFLAGRTDTQYF.

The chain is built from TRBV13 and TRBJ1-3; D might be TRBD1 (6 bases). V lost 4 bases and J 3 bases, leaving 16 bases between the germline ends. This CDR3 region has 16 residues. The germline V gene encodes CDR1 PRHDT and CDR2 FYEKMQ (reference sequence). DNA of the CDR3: TGTGCCAGCAGCTCCGCCTCACAGGGACGTGGAAACACCATATATTTT. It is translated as CASSSASQGRGNTIYF.